The next 21 T cell receptor beta chains were all read from a single sample in a study of T cell repertoires in cytomegalovirus infection. MiXCR, applied by TCRdb to the reads, yields one record per CDR3 protein. The sample consists of around 130,000 distinct CDR3 sequences, about 10% of them appearing once. The sequencing input was PBMCs. The receptors shown here come from a human donor in good health (CMV status not recorded). Some clones in this sample may be carry-over from other donors' samples.

This clonotype was recorded many times. V and J are TRBV11-2 and TRBJ1-5; 8 nucleotides match TRBD1. Germline V lookup: CDR1 SGHAT, CDR2 FQNNGV. The CDR3 runs 17 residues. With V trimmed by 0 bases and J by 1 base, 5 bases remained unmatched. The CDR3 is CASSLDNQGASNQPQHF. The CDR3, as DNA: TGTGCCAGCAGCTTAGATAACCAGGGGGCAAGCAATCAGCCCCAGCATTTT.

The chain couples TRBV19 to TRBJ2-3; 13 nucleotides agree with TRBD2. Per germline, CDR1 LNHDA and CDR2 SQIVND (reference sequence). This CDR3 contains 18 residues. Losses at the gene ends were 4 bases for V and 2 bases for J; bases not matched to a gene: 9. This chain's CDR3 is CASSTLLAGGRVTDTQYF. Written as DNA, the CDR3 is TGTGCCAGTAGTACCCTACTAGCGGGGGGGCGCGTCACAGATACGCAGTATTTT.

The chain employs TRBV12-3 or TRBV12-4 and TRBJ1-1; 8 nucleotides agree with TRBD1. The CDR3 covers 15 residues. V lost 5 bases, J lost 5 bases, and 10 bases stayed unmatched. CDR3 DNA: TGTGCCAGCAGTACCCCGGACAGGGCGAGGACTGAAGCTTTCTTT. Amino acids: CASSTPDRARTEAFF.

In this sample, this clonotype turned up many times. The V and J genes are TRBV19 and TRBJ1-2, with 10 bases matching TRBD1. The CDR3 contains 14 residues. V dropped 11 bases and J dropped 7; count of bases not matched to a gene: 13. CDR1 and CDR2 from the germline V gene are LNHDA and SQIVND (reference sequence). CDR3 amino acids: CAGRDRGLRGGYTF. The CDR3 region has the DNA TGTGCCGGACGGGACAGGGGTCTGCGCGGTGGCTACACCTTC.

Ten or more counts support this clonotype. The chain joins TRBV7-2 to TRBJ1-2; D is perhaps TRBD1 (5 bases). There are 14 residues in the CDR3. V dropped 4 bases and J dropped 8 bases, with 17 bases sitting between them. Germline CDR1 reads SGHTA; CDR2 reads FQGNSA. The CDR3 sequence: CASSSTWDLWGYTF. The CDR3 region has the DNA TGTGCCAGCAGCTCTACGTGGGACCTTTGGGGCTACACCTTC.

The table lists this clonotype with many counts. The gene calls are TRBV28 and TRBJ2-2; possibly TRBD2 for D (5 bases). Germline V lookup: CDR1 MDHEN, CDR2 SYDVKM. The CDR3 spans 19 residues. Trimming cost V 5 bases and J 1 base, with 23 bases left between them. This CDR3 is CASSPWQGSSPGNTGELFF. CDR3 coding DNA: TGTGCCAGCAGTCCCTGGCAAGGGAGCTCCCCTGGGAACACCGGGGAGCTGTTTTTT.

This clonotype was recorded many times. This chain joins TRBV19 and TRBJ1-1, with 9 positions matching TRBD1. The germline gives CDR1 LNHDA, CDR2 SQIVND (reference sequence). The CDR3 length is 13 residues. The trim removed 5 bases at V and 4 bases at J, leaving 2 bases unmatched. This chain's CDR3 is CASSSTGGTEAFF. For the CDR3, the DNA is TGTGCCAGTAGTTCGACAGGGGGCACTGAAGCTTTCTTT.

This clonotype came up many times. The chain is built from TRBV7-8 and TRBJ1-2; 7 bases align to TRBD1. Losses at the gene ends were 4 bases for V and 0 bases for J; bases not matched to a gene: 8. This CDR3 spans 16 amino acids. The germline V gene encodes CDR1 SGHVS and CDR2 FQNEAQ. CDR3 in amino acids: CASSSTDRLSNYGYTF. The CDR3 bases are TGTGCCAGCAGCTCCACGGACAGGCTATCTAACTATGGCTACACCTTC.

This clonotype was found a few times. This sequence joins TRBV5-4 and TRBJ2-1; no clear D gene. V was pared by 2 bases and J by 5 bases, with 11 bases between. The germline V gene encodes CDR1 SGHNT and CDR2 YYREEE (reference sequence). The CDR3 length is 14 residues. CDR3 bases: TGTGCCAGCAGCTTAGGAATAGCTAACAATGAGCAGTTCTTC. Translating it yields CASSLGIANNEQFF.

This clonotype was counted at least ten times. The chain recombines TRBV27 with TRBJ2-3; 11 nucleotides align to TRBD2. J was trimmed by 5 bases and V by 6 bases; bases with no gene match: 10. The length of the CDR3 is 16 residues. The V gene's germline CDR1 is MNHEY and CDR2 SMNVEV (reference sequence). CDR3 loop: CASRPLAGGPGDTQYF. The CDR3 nucleotides read TGTGCCAGCAGACCCCTAGCGGGGGGCCCAGGAGATACGCAGTATTTT.

This clonotype appeared many times. The genes are TRBV12-5 and TRBJ2-1; 11 bases are shared with TRBD2. Trimming cost V 3 bases and J 7 bases; bases outside gene matches: 5. The germline V gene encodes CDR1 LGHNT and CDR2 FRNRAP. CDR3 length equals 15 residues. Here the CDR3 DNA reads TGTGCTAGTGGTTTAGGGGCTAGCGGGAGGAATGAGCAGTTCTTC. Translation: CASGLGASGRNEQFF.

The chain couples TRBV15 to TRBJ2-2; 8 nucleotides agree with TRBD1. Germline CDR1 is LNHNV and CDR2 is YYDKDF (reference sequence). This CDR3 region has 18 residues. J lost 2 bases, V lost 0 bases, and 8 bases had no gene match. The CDR3 coding sequence is TGTGCCACCAGCAGAGAGTACCCAGGACAGGGCAACACCGGGGAGCTGTTTTTT. As protein: CATSREYPGQGNTGELFF.

This clonotype was recorded at least ten times. The chain recombines TRBV7-8 with TRBJ2-7; 7 bases fit TRBD2. Germline CDR1 and CDR2: SGHVS and FQNEAQ. V dropped 0 bases and J dropped 2; count of bases not matched to a gene: 4. The CDR3 length is 15 residues. The CDR3 DNA reads as TGTGCCAGCAGCTTAGCCCGTGGGGGGGCCTACGAGCAGTACTTC. Its protein is CASSLARGGAYEQYF. Complete variable domain (other parts from reference TRBV7-8 and TRBJ2-7): GAGVSQSPRYKVAKRGQDVALRCDPISGHVSLFWYQQALGQGPEFLTYFQNEAQLDKSGLPSDRFFAERPEGSVSTLKIQRTQQEDSAVYLCASSLARGGAYEQYFGPGTRLTVT.

This clonotype was counted once. This rearrangement joins TRBV5-6 to TRBJ2-7, with D possibly being TRBD1 (5 bases). With 2 bases removed from V and 1 base from J, the gap between germline ends came to 7 bases. CDR1 and CDR2 (germline): SGHDT, YYEEEE. There are 13 residues in the CDR3. CDR3 protein: CASSFSGSYEQYF. For the CDR3, the DNA is TGTGCCAGCAGCTTCTCAGGGTCCTACGAGCAGTACTTC. The entire variable domain, with the rest obtained from reference TRBV5-6 and TRBJ2-7, is as follows: DAGVTQSPTHLIKTRGQQVTLRCSPKSGHDTVSWYQQALGQGPQFIFQYYEEEERQRGNFPDRFSGHQFPNYSSELNVNALLLGDSALYLCASSFSGSYEQYFGPGTRLTVT.

The sample holds one count of this clonotype. One base away lies a much larger clone, so this may be a sequencing read error. The chain joins TRBV12-3 or TRBV12-4 to TRBJ1-5, with D perhaps TRBD1 (6 bases). The CDR3 sequence is 13 residues long. The CDR3 DNA follows: TGTGCCAGCAGTGGGGGGCACGGTCAGCCCCAGCGTTTT. As protein: CASSGGHGQPQRF.

This clonotype has at least ten counts. The chain couples TRBV28 to TRBJ2-2; TRBD1 agrees at 10 bases. V lost 10 bases, J lost 8 bases, and 7 bases stayed unmatched. The CDR3 covers 13 residues. Looked up from germline, CDR1 is MDHEN and CDR2 is SYDVKM. DNA for the CDR3: TGTGCCACCGGACAGGGGGGAATAGGGGAGCTGTTTTTT. Translated: CATGQGGIGELFF.

As concerns this clonotype: This may be a read error, as it is one base from a much larger clone. V gene TRBV6-2 or TRBV6-3 combines with J gene TRBJ2-3, with a possible D match to TRBD1 (6 bases). The CDR3 is 16 residues long. Germline values: CDR1 MNHEY, CDR2 SVGEGT. The V end was cut by 1 base, the J end by 3 bases, with 14 bases between. CDR3 in amino acids: CASSYLSRGATDTQYF. For the CDR3, the DNA is TGTGCCAGCAGTTACTTGAGCAGGGGAGCTACAGATACGCAGTATTTT.

This clonotype came up many times. This sequence joins TRBV14 and TRBJ1-2; 9 nucleotides align to TRBD1. The J segment lost 4 bases and the V segment lost 1 base, leaving 4 bases of the junction unmatched. Per germline, CDR1 SGHDN and CDR2 FVKESK. The CDR3 is 15 amino acids. CDR3 residues: CASSQGGTGIYGYTF. As DNA, the CDR3 is TGTGCCAGCAGCCAAGGCGGGACAGGGATCTATGGCTACACCTTC.

The genes are TRBV20-1 and TRBJ2-7; 9 nucleotides agree with TRBD1. The CDR3 contains 14 residues. CDR1 and CDR2 from the germline V gene are DFQATT and SNEGSKA (reference sequence). J gave up 3 bases and V 1 base, and 4 bases lay outside the gene matches. CDR3 region: CSARGGTGYYEQYF. The DNA of the CDR3 is TGCAGTGCTAGAGGCGGGACAGGGTACTACGAGCAGTACTTC.

This clonotype was observed many times. The chain combines TRBV2 with TRBJ2-3; D is tentatively TRBD1 or TRBD2 (6 bases each). Trimming stripped 8 bases from V and 5 bases from J, with 14 bases between. The length of the CDR3 is 13 residues. Germline CDR1 and CDR2: SNHLY and FYNNEI. CDR3 DNA: TGTGCCAGCGTGGAGGGGGGCCGAGATACGCAGTATTTT. This encodes CASVEGGRDTQYF. Full variable domain (missing parts from reference TRBV2 and TRBJ2-3): EPEVTQTPSHQVTQMGQEVILRCVPISNHLYFYWYRQILGQKVEFLVSFYNNEISEKSEIFDDQFSVERPDGSNFTLKIRSTKLEDSAMYFCASVEGGRDTQYFGPGTRLTVL.

Of note for this clonotype: This clone may be a read error of a much larger clone one base away. This CDR3 is missing its conserved last phenylalanine or tryptophan, likely due to a read error. J is TRBJ1-1 and V is TRBV12-3 or TRBV12-4, with D perhaps matching TRBD1 (5 bases). V lost 6 bases and J 0 bases, leaving 14 bases between the germline ends. The CDR3 spans 15 residues. CDR3 in DNA: TGTGCCAGCAGCGGGCAGGGTCTTATGAACACTGAAGCTTTCTCT. Translated, it gives CASSGQGLMNTEAFS.